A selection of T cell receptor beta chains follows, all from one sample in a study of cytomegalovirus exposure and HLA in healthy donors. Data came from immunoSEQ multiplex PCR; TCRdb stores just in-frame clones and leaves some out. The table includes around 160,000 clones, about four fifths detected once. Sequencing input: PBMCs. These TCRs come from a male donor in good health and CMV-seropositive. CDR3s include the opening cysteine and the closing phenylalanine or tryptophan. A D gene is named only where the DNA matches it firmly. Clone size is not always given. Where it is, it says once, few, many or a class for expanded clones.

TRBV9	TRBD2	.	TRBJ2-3	TGTGCCAGCAGCGTGGGACTAGCGGGGGGAGTAGATACGCAGTATTTT	CASSVGLAGGVDTQYF
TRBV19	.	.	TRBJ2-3	TGTGCCAGTAGTATCGTAGGAGTAGGCACAGATACGCAGTATTTT	CASSIVGVGTDTQYF
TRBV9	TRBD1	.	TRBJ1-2	TGTGCCAGCAGCCCGCAGGGGGTATCCTATGCTGCCTATGGCTACACCTTC	CASSPQGVSYAAYGYTF
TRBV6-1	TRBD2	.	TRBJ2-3	TGTGCCAGCAGTGGGGGGGACTACTCGCGTTCTAGCACAGATACGCAGTATTTT	CASSGGDYSRSSTDTQYF
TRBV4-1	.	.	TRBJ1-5	TGCGCCAGCAGCCCAGCCGGGGAGGGTCTACGGCAGCCCCAGCATTTT	CASSPAGEGLRQPQHF
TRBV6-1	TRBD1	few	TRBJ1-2	TGTGCCAGCAGTGAATGGGGAACGACAGGGAATGGCTACACCTTC	CASSEWGTTGNGYTF
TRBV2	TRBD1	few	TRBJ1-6	TGTGCCAGCAGTGATGGAGCTGGGACAGCTAATTCACCCCTCCACTTT	CASSDGAGTANSPLHF
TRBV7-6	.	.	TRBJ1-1	TGTGCCAGCAGCCCTCAAGGGGTGAACACTGAAGCTTTCTTT	CASSPQGVNTEAFF
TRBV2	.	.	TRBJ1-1	TGTGCCAGCGGGAGGACCTTAATGAACACTGAAGCTTTCTTT	CASGRTLMNTEAFF
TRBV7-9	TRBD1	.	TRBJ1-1	TGTGCCAGCAGCGCCTTTAGGGACAGGGGGCGGTCGGTGAACACTGAAGCTTTCTTT	CASSAFRDRGRSVNTEAFF
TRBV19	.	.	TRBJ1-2	TGTGCCAGTAGTCCCGCGGCAGCGAGGGCCTATGGCTACACCTTC	CASSPAAARAYGYTF
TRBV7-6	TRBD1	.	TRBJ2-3	TGTGCCAGCAGCCCTACAGGGGGGAAAGGGGCAGATACGCAGTATTTT	CASSPTGGKGADTQYF
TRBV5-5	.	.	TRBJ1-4	TGTGCCAGTAACAGGGTTGGAACTAATGAAAAACTGTTTTTT	CASNRVGTNEKLFF
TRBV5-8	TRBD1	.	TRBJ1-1	TGTGCCAGCAGCCTGACAGGGTTTACTGAAGCTTTCTTT	CASSLTGFTEAFF
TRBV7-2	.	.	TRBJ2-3	TGTGCCAGCAGCGCAAGGCCTGGGCTCACAGATACGCAGTATTTT	CASSARPGLTDTQYF
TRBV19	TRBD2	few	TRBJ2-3	TGTGCCAGTAGTGCCCCAGCGGGGGGGGGCACAGATACGCAGTATTTT	CASSAPAGGGTDTQYF
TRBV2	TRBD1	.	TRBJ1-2	TGTGCCAGCAGAATACAGGGGGGAGGGGGCTACACCTTC	CASRIQGGGGYTF
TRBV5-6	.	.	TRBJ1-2	TGTGCCAGCAGCTTTCAGTCAGTCTATGGCTACACCTTC	CASSFQSVYGYTF
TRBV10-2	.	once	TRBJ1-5	TGCGCCAGCAGTGAGTTCACGGGGGTCGGTCAGCCCCAGCATTTT	CASSEFTGVGQPQHF
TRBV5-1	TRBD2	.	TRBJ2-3	TGCGCCAGCAGGCGGACTAGCGGGGGGGCATCAGGGGGAGATACGCAGTATTTT	CASRRTSGGASGGDTQYF
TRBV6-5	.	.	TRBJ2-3	TGTGCCAGCAGTTACTCTGGCAGCGTCACAGATACGCAGTATTTT	CASSYSGSVTDTQYF
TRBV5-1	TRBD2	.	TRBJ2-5	TGCGCCAGCAGCTTCCGCGGGGGGGAAGAGACCCAGTACTTC	CASSFRGGEETQYF
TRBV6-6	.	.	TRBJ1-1	TGTGCCAGCAGGGAGGGGCTTTGGGGCACTGAAGCTTTCTTT	CASREGLWGTEAFF
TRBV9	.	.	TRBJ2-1	TGTGCCAGCAGCGTTCAGGGGATAGGCTACAATGAGCAGTTCTTC	CASSVQGIGYNEQFF
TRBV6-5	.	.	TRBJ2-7	TGTGCCAGCAGTTACGAGGGTTCCTACGAGCAGTACTTC	CASSYEGSYEQYF
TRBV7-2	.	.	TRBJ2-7	TGTGCCAGCAGCTTAGCATCGACTACCCTACTGGGCGAGCAGTACTTC	CASSLASTTLLGEQYF
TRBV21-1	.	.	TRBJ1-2	TGTGCCAGCAGCAAATGGGCCAACTATGGCTACACCTTC	CASSKWANYGYTF
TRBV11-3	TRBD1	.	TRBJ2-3	TGTGCCAGCAGCTTGGACAGGGGCAGTAGTACGCAGTATTTT	CASSLDRGSSTQYF
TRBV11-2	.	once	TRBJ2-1	TGTGCCAGCGCCTTAGCGGACAATGAGCAGTTCTTC	CASALADNEQFF
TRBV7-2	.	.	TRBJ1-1	TGTGCCAGCAGCTTAGAGGGAGGGACTGAAGCTTTCTTT	CASSLEGGTEAFF
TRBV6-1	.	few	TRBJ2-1	TGTGCCAGCAGATCAACAGGGTCTAATGAGCAGTTCTTC	CASRSTGSNEQFF
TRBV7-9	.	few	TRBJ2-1	TGTGCCAGCAGCCCCCGGGGGAGCAATTTACTACGGAATGAGCAGTTCTTC	CASSPRGSNLLRNEQFF
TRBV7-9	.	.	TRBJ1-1	TGTGCTAGCAGCTCAACGACGGGAGGGACTGAAGCTTTCTTT	CASSSTTGGTEAFF
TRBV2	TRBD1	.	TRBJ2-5	TGTGCCAGCAGGACAGGGGCGTACCAAGAGACCCAGTACTTC	CASRTGAYQETQYF
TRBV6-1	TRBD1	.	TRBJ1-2	TGTGCCAGCAGTTGGGGACAGGGGGCTGCCGATGGCTACACCTTC	CASSWGQGAADGYTF
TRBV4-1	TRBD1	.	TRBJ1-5	TGCGCCAGCAGCCAGGGGACAGCTTATAGCAATCAGCCCCAGCATTTT	CASSQGTAYSNQPQHF
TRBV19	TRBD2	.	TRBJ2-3	TGTGCCACCACCCTCCCGGGGGGAAACCCCCGCACAGATACGCAGTATTTT	CATTLPGGNPRTDTQYF
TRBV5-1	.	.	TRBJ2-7	TGCGCCAGCAGCTTTCTTCGGGGGACGCACGCTCCCAGCTCCTACGAGCAGTACTTC	CASSFLRGTHAPSSYEQYF
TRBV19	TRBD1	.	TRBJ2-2	TGTGCCAGTGGGGGAGCACCAATACAGGGGTACCTCACCGGGGAGCTGTTTTTT	CASGGAPIQGYLTGELFF
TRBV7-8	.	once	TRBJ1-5	TGTGCCAGCAGCGCCCCCGGCGGGCTGCCCCAGCATTTT	CASSAPGGLPQHF
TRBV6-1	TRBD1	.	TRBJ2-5	TGTGCCAGCAGTGATTGGACAGGGCAAGAGACCCAGTACTTC	CASSDWTGQETQYF
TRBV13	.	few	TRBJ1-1	TGTGCCAGCAGCTTAGGTTGGCAGGGAGGCACTGAAGCTTTCTTT	CASSLGWQGGTEAFF
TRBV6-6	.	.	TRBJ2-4	TGTGCCAGCATACGGGACTCCCGAGCCAAAAACATTCAGTACTTC	CASIRDSRAKNIQYF
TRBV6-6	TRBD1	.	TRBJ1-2	TGTGCCAGCAGAGAGGGGGCGAAGGGCTACACCTTC	CASREGAKGYTF
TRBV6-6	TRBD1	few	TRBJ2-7	TGTGCCAGCAGGACCGGGACAGGGAAAGAGCAGTACTTC	CASRTGTGKEQYF
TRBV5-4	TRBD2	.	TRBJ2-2	TGTGCCAGCAGCTTGACTAGCGGGGAATCCGGGGAGCTGTTTTTT	CASSLTSGESGELFF
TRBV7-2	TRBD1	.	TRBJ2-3	TGTGCCAGCAGCCGACAGGGGGGCTCTTACACAGATACGCAGTATTTT	CASSRQGGSYTDTQYF
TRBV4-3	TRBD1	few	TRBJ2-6	TGCGCCAGCAGCCATACAGGGGGCTCTGGGGCCAACGTCCTGACTTTC	CASSHTGGSGANVLTF
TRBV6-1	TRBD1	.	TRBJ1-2	TGTGCCAGCAACCTGGGGACAGCTCATGGCTACACCTTC	CASNLGTAHGYTF
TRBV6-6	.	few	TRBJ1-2	TGTGCCAGCAACACGGGTGGTACTAACTATGGCTACACCTTC	CASNTGGTNYGYTF
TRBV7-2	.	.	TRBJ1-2	TGTGCCAGCAGCTTAGGGGGCACCCTCTATGGCTACACCTTC	CASSLGGTLYGYTF
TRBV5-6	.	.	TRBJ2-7	TGTGCCAGCAGCTTGACAGAATCCTACGAGCAGTACTTC	CASSLTESYEQYF